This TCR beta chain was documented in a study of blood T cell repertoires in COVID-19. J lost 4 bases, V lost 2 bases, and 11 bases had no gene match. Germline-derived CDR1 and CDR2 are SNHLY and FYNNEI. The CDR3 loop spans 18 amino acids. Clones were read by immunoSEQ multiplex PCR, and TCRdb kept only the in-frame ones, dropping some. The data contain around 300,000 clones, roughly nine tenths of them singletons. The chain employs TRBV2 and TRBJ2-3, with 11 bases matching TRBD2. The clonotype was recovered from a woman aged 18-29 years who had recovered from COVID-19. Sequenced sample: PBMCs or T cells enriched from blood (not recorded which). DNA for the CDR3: TGTGCCAGCAGTGAATATGGTAGCGGGGGGGCCAGGGCAGATACGCAGTATTTT. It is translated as CASSEYGSGGARADTQYF.